This TCR beta chain was recovered during a study of OX40 agonist ivuxolimab in advanced cancers. The assay was immunoSEQ multiplex PCR, and TCRdb's table has in-frame clones only and misses some. The sample includes around 70,000 clones, around 83% of them seen just once. This clone was seen a single time. The CDR3 runs 11 residues. Trimming cost V 3 bases and J 5 bases, with 5 bases left between them. Germline assignment: CDR1 SNHLY and CDR2 FYNNEI. This receptor was taken from an adult with an advanced solid tumor such as melanoma, head and neck, liver or kidney cancer. The chain recombines TRBV2 with TRBJ2-7, with unresolved D. This specimen was CD4+ or CD8+ T cells sorted from blood, taken in a trial of the OX40 agonist ivuxolimab. The CDR3, as DNA: TGTGCCAGCAGTGACCGGAACGAGCAGTACTTC. Protein sequence: CASSDRNEQYF.